This T cell receptor beta chain was recorded in a study of T cell responses to AZD1222 COVID-19 vaccine. Assay: immunoSEQ multiplex PCR; the TCRdb copy retains only in-frame clones and omits some. This sample has roughly 100,000 clones, with approximately 88% found just once. Germline CDR1 GTSNPN, CDR2 SVGIG (reference sequence). The CDR3 is 12 residues long. Trimming removed 7 bases from V and 4 bases from J; junction bases left unmatched: 2. The origin of this receptor is an adult in good health. This specimen consisted of peripheral blood, obtained on day 0 of AZD1222 vaccination. J is TRBJ1-1 and V is TRBV30; 11 bases are shared with TRBD1. CDR3 coding DNA: TGTGCCTCGGACAGGGGGCCCACTGAAGCTTTCTTT. Amino acids: CASDRGPTEAFF.